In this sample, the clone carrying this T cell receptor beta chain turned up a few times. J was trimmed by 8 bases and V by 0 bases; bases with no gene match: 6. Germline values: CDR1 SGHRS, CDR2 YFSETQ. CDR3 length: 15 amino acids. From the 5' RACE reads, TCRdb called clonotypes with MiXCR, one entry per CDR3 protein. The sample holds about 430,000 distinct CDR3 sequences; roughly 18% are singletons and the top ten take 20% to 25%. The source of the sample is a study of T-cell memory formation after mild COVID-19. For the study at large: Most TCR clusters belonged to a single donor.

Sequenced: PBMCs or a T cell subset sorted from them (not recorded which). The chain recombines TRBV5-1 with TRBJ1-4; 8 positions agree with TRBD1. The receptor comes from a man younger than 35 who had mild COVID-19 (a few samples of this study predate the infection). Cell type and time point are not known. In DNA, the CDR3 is TGCGCCAGCAGCTTGGAGGGGACAGGTGAAGAAAAACTGTTTTTT. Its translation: CASSLEGTGEEKLFF.